These 17 T cell receptor beta chains originate from one sample sequenced in a study of neurological immune-mediated disorders. A single record per CDR3 protein comes from TCRdb applying MiXCR to the 5' RACE reads. The data show 60,000 to 75,000 distinct CDR3 sequences, 9.7% seen once. This sample's time point: longitudinal time-point 2. Sequencing used PBMCs. The receptor set was obtained from a man in his thirties or forties in good health.

This chain connects TRBV7-9 to TRBJ2-2; 8 bases map to TRBD1. Trimming at V came to 0 bases and at J to 7 bases, leaving 4 bases not matched to a gene. Germline V gives CDR1 SEHNR, CDR2 FQNEAQ (reference sequence). The CDR3 runs to 15 residues. This chain's CDR3 is CASSLAGQGGGELFF. In nucleotides, the CDR3 is TGTGCCAGCAGCTTAGCAGGACAGGGCGGCGGGGAGCTGTTTTTT.

This clonotype was observed many times. This chain uses TRBV15 with TRBJ1-2; D possibly corresponds to TRBD1 (5 bases). CDR3 size: 14 residues. The germline V and J ends were trimmed by 1 base and 7 bases, with 13 bases remaining between them. Germline CDR1 is LNHNV and CDR2 is YYDKDF (reference sequence). The CDR3: CATSRGEGSSGYTF. The CDR3 coding sequence is TGTGCCACCAGCAGAGGTGAGGGGTCTAGTGGCTACACCTTC. Drawing the rest from reference TRBV15 and TRBJ1-2, the complete variable domain is DAMVIQNPRYQVTQFGKPVTLSCSQTLNHNVMYWYQQKSSQAPKLLFHYYDKDFNNEADTPDNFQSRRPNTSFCFLDIRSPGLGDTAMYLCATSRGEGSSGYTFGSGTRLTVV.

This clonotype was recorded many times. The chain joins TRBV15 to TRBJ2-1; 10 nucleotides line up with TRBD1. The CDR3 runs 14 residues. Trimming cost V 4 bases and J 7 bases; bases outside gene matches: 4. Germline CDR1 and CDR2: LNHNV and YYDKDF (reference sequence). CDR3 nucleotides: TGTGCCACCAGCATCCGGGACAGGGGAAATGAGCAGTTCTTC. Protein: CATSIRDRGNEQFF. Full variable domain (outside the CDR3, taken from reference TRBV15 and TRBJ2-1): DAMVIQNPRYQVTQFGKPVTLSCSQTLNHNVMYWYQQKSSQAPKLLFHYYDKDFNNEADTPDNFQSRRPNTSFCFLDIRSPGLGDTAMYLCATSIRDRGNEQFFGPGTRLTVL.

This clonotype occurred many times. The gene calls are TRBV29-1 and TRBJ2-7; D is unclear. V was trimmed by 6 bases and J by 2 bases, leaving 14 bases between them. The CDR3 runs 13 residues. Per germline, CDR1 SQVTM and CDR2 ANQGSEA. The CDR3 here is CSVGDGGAYEQYF. CDR3 in DNA: TGCAGCGTCGGAGACGGTGGGGCCTACGAGCAGTACTTC.

The table lists this clonotype with many counts. This chain links TRBV6-5 with TRBJ2-2; 9 bases are shared with TRBD2. The CDR3 has 16 residues. The junction had 15 bases not matched to a gene; V was cut back by 10 bases and J by 6 bases. Germline assignment: CDR1 MNHEY and CDR2 SVGAGI. This CDR3 reads CAIGTGTSPGSGELFF. The DNA for the CDR3 is TGTGCCATCGGGACCGGGACTAGCCCGGGATCCGGGGAGCTGTTTTTT.

There are many counts of this clonotype. The V call is TRBV28, the J call TRBJ2-1, with D possibly TRBD2 on 6 matching bases. Germline V CDR1 and CDR2: MDHEN, SYDVKM. Between the trimmed V and J ends, which lost 7 bases and 3 bases, there was a span of 16 bases. The CDR3 loop spans 15 amino acids. CDR3 in amino acids: CASTTLGAGYNEQFF. In DNA form, the CDR3 reads TGTGCCAGCACCACCCTGGGAGCGGGCTACAATGAGCAGTTCTTC.

As concerns this clonotype: A read error may explain this, as a much larger clone is one base away. This chain joins TRBV28 and TRBJ2-1; 9 bases are shared with TRBD2. The length of the CDR3 is 16 residues. The germline V gene has CDR1 MDHEN and CDR2 SYDVKM. V lost 10 bases and J lost 7; bases outside the gene matches: 17. The CDR3 DNA reads as TGTGCCAACAGCCCACTTTTAGCGGGAGTCAAAAATGAGCAGTTCTTC. This sequence encodes CANSPLLAGVKNEQFF.

V usage is TRBV14 and J usage is TRBJ2-1, with 8 positions matching TRBD2. The CDR3 is made up of 16 amino acids. After removal of 4 bases from V and 2 bases from J, the junction contained 7 bases not matched to a gene. In germline, CDR1 is SGHDN, CDR2 FVKESK. The CDR3 loop is CASSPTGTSPYNEQFF. The CDR3 nucleotides are TGTGCCAGCAGCCCGACCGGGACTAGTCCCTACAATGAGCAGTTCTTC.

This clonotype was counted ten times or more. J is TRBJ2-7 and V is TRBV4-2; TRBD1 matches at 8 bases. There are 15 residues in the CDR3. The germline CDR1 and CDR2 sequences are LGHNA and YNFKEQ. After removal of 4 bases from V and 0 bases from J, the junction contained 5 bases not matched to a gene. This CDR3 is CASSRDGTGSYEQYF. The CDR3 nucleotides read TGTGCCAGCAGCCGAGACGGGACAGGCTCCTACGAGCAGTACTTC.

This clonotype was seen at least ten times. The V gene is TRBV29-1, the J gene TRBJ2-3; D ambiguous. Germline V gene data show CDR1 as SQVTM and CDR2 as ANQGSEA. The CDR3 has 14 residues. The ends were cut back, 7 bases at V and 5 bases at J, with 19 bases in the middle. The CDR3: CSGAVWGSGDTQYF. The CDR3 DNA reads TGCAGCGGGGCTGTTTGGGGATCGGGAGATACGCAGTATTTT.

This clonotype was counted many times. The rearrangement links TRBV10-2 to TRBJ2-7; D unresolved. The CDR3 loop spans 12 amino acids. CDR1 WSHSY and CDR2 SAAADI come from the germline V gene. Trimming removed 1 base at V and 5 bases at J, with 6 bases between. The CDR3 region is CASSEFRDEQYF. The CDR3, as DNA: TGCGCCAGCAGTGAGTTCCGGGACGAGCAGTACTTC.

About this clonotype: A much bigger clone sits one base away, suggesting this may be a read error. This chain joins TRBV10-3 and TRBJ2-7; 8 nucleotides agree with TRBD1. Germline V gene data show CDR1 as ENHRY and CDR2 as SYGVKD. CDR3 length equals 14 residues. CDR3 residues: CAIRSSGQDYDQYF. CDR3 DNA: TGTGCCATCAGATCGTCGGGACAGGACTACGACCAGTACTTC.

The table lists this clonotype with many counts. The V gene is TRBV6-1, the J gene TRBJ1-1; no clear D gene. This CDR3 comprises 10 residues. Germline V gene data show CDR1 as MNHNS and CDR2 as SASEGT. V gave up 6 bases and J gave up 2 bases, with 1 base separating them. As DNA, the CDR3 is TGTGCCAGCAGAAACACTGAAGCTTTCTTT. It codes for CASRNTEAFF.

This clonotype was recorded at least ten times. The chain links TRBV7-3 to TRBJ2-1; D ambiguous. Germline CDR1 is SGHTA and CDR2 is FQGTGA. This CDR3 spans 16 amino acids. Trimming took 5 bases from V and 0 from J, leaving 14 bases between them. The CDR3 nucleotides are TGTGCCAGCAGCCCGGATGCGTATAGCTCCTACAATGAGCAGTTCTTC. The encoded protein is CASSPDAYSSYNEQFF.

This clonotype was seen repeatedly, ten times or more. This chain joins TRBV5-1 and TRBJ2-7; no reliable D call. Looked up from germline, CDR1 is SGHRS and CDR2 is YFSETQ. Trimming cost V 1 base and J 1 base, with 9 bases left between them. This CDR3 is 14 amino acids long. DNA of the CDR3: TGCGCCAGCAGCTTGTTTAAGGATTCCTACGAGCAGTACTTC. Translated: CASSLFKDSYEQYF.

This clonotype came up many times. The V and J genes are TRBV6-5 and TRBJ2-2; a weak D match, TRBD2 (7 bases). The germline gives CDR1 MNHEY, CDR2 SVGAGI. V gave up 10 bases and J gave up 4 bases, with 16 bases separating them. The CDR3 contains 14 residues. CDR3 residues: CATQRGAITGELFF. In DNA, the CDR3 is TGTGCCACTCAACGGGGGGCGATCACCGGGGAGCTGTTTTTT.

There are many counts of this clonotype. The chain joins TRBV12-3 or TRBV12-4 to TRBJ2-3; TRBD2 is a possible D gene (5 bases). The CDR3 spans 13 residues. V lost 5 bases, J lost 6 bases, and 12 bases lay in between. In DNA form, the CDR3 reads TGTGCCAGCAGTCCCCCCCCGGGGGATACGCAGTATTTT. Amino acid sequence: CASSPPPGDTQYF.